This T cell receptor beta chain appears in the sequencing data of a study of regulatory T cells in long-lasting Graves disease. Whole-study results and caveats: Persistent disease preferred TRBV28, TRBJ1-2 and TRBJ2-5.

Comments on this clonotype: Its antigen is not known.

Regarding time point: persistent/refractory GD, antithyroid drugs over 5 years with positive TRAb. PBMC RNA served as the TCR library source. An endocrinology department located in Xi'an, China, was where the patients came from. Roughly 9.2 milliliters of peripheral blood were drawn into EDTA tubes. V was clipped by 4 bases and J by 6 bases; unmatched bases: 3. Per the germline V gene, CDR1 is SGHTA and CDR2 is FQGTGA. There are 14 residues in the CDR3. Investigators prepared the TCR beta libraries by applying iRepertoire HTBI primers and Arm-PCR of CDR3 regions. Authors' data handling: Among the samples, 62 TRBV and 14 TRBJ segments were identified. In TCRdb, the multiplex PCR reads were re-called with MiXCR into one record per CDR3 protein. V and J calls and clone size were set by TCRdb, not the authors. The data show a few hundred thousand distinct CDR3 sequences, about 20% seen once.

The chain has TRBV7-3 and TRBJ1-4; 9 bases map to TRBD1. This specimen consisted of peripheral blood mononuclear cells (PBMCs), obtained when the disease was refractory, from a patient treated with antithyroid drugs. This clonotype was sampled from a female donor with Graves disease. CDR3 in amino acids: CASSSRDRDEKLFF. CDR3 in DNA: TGTGCCAGCAGCTCTCGGGACAGGGATGAAAAACTGTTTTTT.